This T cell receptor beta chain was sequenced in a study of cytomegalovirus exposure and HLA in healthy donors. On this clone itself: The antigen is undetermined.

PCR employed 60 Vbeta and 13 Jbeta primers. Sequenced by immunoSEQ multiplex PCR; TCRdb stores in-frame clones only, minus some. The repertoire holds roughly 160,000 clones, with approximately 79% as singletons. Study-wide findings and caveats: Some TCR beta chains (approximately 180 of them) were listed as cytomegalovirus-associated.

Germline values: CDR1 SNHLY, CDR2 FYNNEI. This CDR3 region has 15 residues. The V segment lost 6 bases and the J segment 6 bases; nucleotides outside the gene matches: 6. The chain has TRBV2 and TRBJ2-7, with 15 positions matching TRBD2. This TCR came from a man in his forties in good health and CMV-seronegative. What was sequenced was PBMCs. CDR3 amino acids: CASRGLAGGSAEQYF. The CDR3 DNA sequence: TGTGCCAGCAGGGGACTAGCGGGAGGCTCCGCCGAGCAGTACTTC.